These T cell receptor beta chains were read from a single sample in a study of cytomegalovirus exposure and HLA in healthy donors. The protocol was immunoSEQ multiplex PCR, while the TCRdb copy is restricted to in-frame clones and leaves out a portion. The table lists some 130,000 clones, about three quarters of them singletons. Sequenced material: PBMCs. Every receptor here comes from a male donor in good health and CMV-seropositive. CDR3s include the opening cysteine and the closing phenylalanine or tryptophan. D genes are given only for firm matches. Clone sizes are given selectively: once, few, many, or a class where the clone is expanded.

TRBV4-2	TRBJ2-7	once	TRBD2	CASSQDPGLAGRGEYF	TGTGCCAGCAGCCAGGACCCGGGACTAGCGGGGAGAGGGGAGTACTTC
TRBV9	TRBJ1-3	once	TRBD1	CASSNPGQGTGNTIYF	TGTGCCAGCAGCAACCCGGGACAGGGTACTGGAAACACCATATATTTT
TRBV5-8	TRBJ2-7	few	NA	CASSLGQGGYEQYF	TGTGCCAGCAGCTTGGGCCAGGGTGGCTACGAGCAGTACTTC
TRBV6-1	TRBJ2-7	NA	TRBD1	CASRGQASSYEQYF	TGTGCCAGCAGAGGACAGGCTAGCTCCTACGAGCAGTACTTC
TRBV7-3	TRBJ1-1	NA	TRBD1	CASSQRQGGTEAFF	TGTGCCAGCAGCCAACGCCAGGGGGGTACTGAAGCTTTCTTT
TRBV10-3	TRBJ2-2	NA	TRBD2	CAIGSSGRAGRELFF	TGTGCCATCGGTTCTAGCGGGAGGGCCGGCCGGGAGCTGTTTTTT
TRBV29-1	TRBJ1-2	NA	NA	CSVPGTGYGYTF	TGCAGCGTTCCAGGGACTGGCTATGGCTACACCTTC
TRBV4-3	TRBJ1-3	NA	NA	CASSRGIHSGNTIYF	TGCGCCAGCAGCCGCGGGATACACTCTGGAAACACCATATATTTT
TRBV19	TRBJ2-3	few	TRBD2	CASSMDLASGTRSYTQYF	TGTGCCAGTAGTATGGACTTGGCTAGCGGGACAAGGAGTTATACGCAGTATTTT
TRBV4-1	TRBJ1-5	few	NA	CASSPTPYQPQHF	TGCGCCAGCAGCCCTACCCCCTATCAGCCCCAGCATTTT
TRBV11-2	TRBJ2-7	NA	NA	CASSIPGGQGAYEQYF	TGTGCCAGCAGCATCCCCGGAGGGCAGGGGGCCTACGAGCAGTACTTC
TRBV7-9	TRBJ1-2	few	NA	CASSLRDYGYTF	TGTGCCAGCAGCTTACGAGATTATGGCTACACCTTC
TRBV18	TRBJ2-7	once	TRBD1	CASSPTGLTYEQYF	TGTGCCAGCTCACCGACAGGGTTAACCTACGAGCAGTACTTC
TRBV6-5	TRBJ1-1	few	NA	CASSYLGEGHTEAFF	TGTGCCAGCAGTTATTTAGGGGAGGGGCACACTGAAGCTTTCTTT
TRBV5-8	TRBJ2-3	NA	TRBD2	CASSVGLAGADTQYF	TGTGCCAGCAGCGTAGGACTAGCGGGTGCAGATACGCAGTATTTT
TRBV7-9	TRBJ2-1	few	NA	CASSPSLGQYNEQFF	TGTGCCAGCAGCCCGTCCCTCGGACAGTACAATGAGCAGTTCTTC
TRBV27	TRBJ2-5	NA	NA	CASSLMAGGETQYF	TGTGCCAGCAGTTTAATGGCAGGAGGGGAGACCCAGTACTTC
TRBV28	TRBJ2-5	NA	NA	CASSLRLAGAQETQYF	TGTGCCAGCAGTTTACGGCTAGCAGGTGCTCAAGAGACCCAGTACTTC
TRBV30	TRBJ1-2	NA	NA	CAWRQQAGASLGYTF	TGTGCCTGGAGGCAACAGGCGGGGGCCTCACTGGGCTACACCTTC
TRBV14	TRBJ2-2	NA	NA	CASSQWGRGTGELFF	TGTGCCAGCAGCCAATGGGGCAGGGGCACCGGGGAGCTGTTTTTT
TRBV6-5	TRBJ1-1	few	NA	CASSYRGNTEAFF	TGTGCCAGCAGTTACAGGGGGAACACTGAAGCTTTCTTT
TRBV4-1	TRBJ2-1	NA	NA	CASSQETTRLSRGEQFF	TGCGCCAGCAGCCAAGAAACGACCAGGCTCAGTCGTGGTGAGCAGTTCTTC
TRBV2	TRBJ2-1	once	TRBD2	CASRPGLAGGSSYNEQFF	TGCGCCAGCAGACCGGGACTAGCGGGGGGAAGCTCCTACAATGAGCAGTTCTTC
TRBV27	TRBJ2-7	NA	NA	CASSGGTGFPSEQYF	TGTGCCAGCAGTGGGGGAACAGGGTTCCCCTCTGAGCAGTACTTC
TRBV4-2	TRBJ2-3	NA	NA	CASSQDFHQVDTQYF	TGTGCCAGCAGCCAAGATTTCCACCAGGTAGATACGCAGTATTTT
TRBV27	TRBJ2-5	NA	TRBD1	CASSARDRGRETQYF	TGTGCCAGCAGTGCACGGGACAGGGGGCGAGAGACCCAGTACTTC
TRBV27	TRBJ2-5	NA	NA	CASSLQGTQETQYF	TGTGCCAGCAGTTTACAGGGAACCCAAGAGACCCAGTACTTC
TRBV6-5	TRBJ2-3	once	TRBD2	CASSHQRGRTDTQYF	TGTGCCAGCAGTCATCAGCGGGGGCGCACAGATACGCAGTATTTT
TRBV13	TRBJ2-2	NA	TRBD1	CASSLGQENTGELFF	TGTGCCAGCAGCCTAGGACAGGAGAACACCGGGGAGCTGTTTTTT
TRBV28	TRBJ2-2	NA	TRBD2	CASSKGWREMYTGELFF	TGTGCCAGCAGTAAAGGGTGGCGGGAGATGTACACCGGGGAGCTGTTTTTT
TRBV4-1	TRBJ2-3	NA	NA	CASSHSFLGVDTQYF	TGCGCCAGCAGCCATTCCTTCTTAGGGGTAGATACGCAGTATTTT
TRBV5-4	TRBJ2-3	NA	NA	CASSLVSADTQYF	TGTGCCAGCAGCTTGGTGTCAGCAGATACGCAGTATTTT
TRBV6-1	TRBJ1-4	NA	NA	CASSEGADNNEKLFF	TGTGCCAGCAGTGAGGGGGCAGACAATAATGAAAAACTGTTTTTT
TRBV9	TRBJ1-5	NA	NA	CASSVAGGNQPQHF	TGTGCCAGCAGCGTAGCGGGTGGCAATCAGCCCCAGCATTTT
TRBV6-5	TRBJ2-7	NA	TRBD1	CASSFRTGESYEQYF	TGTGCCAGCAGTTTTCGGACAGGGGAGTCATACGAGCAGTACTTC
TRBV11-2	TRBJ2-3	NA	TRBD2	CASRRGGTDTQYF	TGTGCCAGCAGACGGGGGGGCACAGATACGCAGTATTTT
TRBV7-9	TRBJ1-2	NA	NA	CASSLEGDGYTF	TGTGCCAGCAGCTTAGAGGGAGATGGCTACACCTTC
TRBV6-6	TRBJ2-1	NA	TRBD1	CASSYSGTGYNNEQFF	TGTGCCAGCAGTTACTCCGGGACAGGATACAACAATGAGCAGTTCTTC
TRBV5-1	TRBJ2-5	once	TRBD2	CASSLSRRSGGAQETQYF	TGCGCCAGCAGCTTGAGCCGAAGGAGCGGGGGGGCTCAAGAGACCCAGTACTTC
TRBV6-5	TRBJ2-7	NA	TRBD1	CASSSRQGAYEQYF	TGTGCCAGCAGTTCGCGACAGGGGGCGTACGAGCAGTACTTC
TRBV28	TRBJ1-4	NA	TRBD1	CASSPGQGYEKLFF	TGTGCCAGCAGTCCGGGACAGGGGTATGAAAAACTGTTTTTT
TRBV7-2	TRBJ2-7	NA	NA	CASSLVPVVNSEQYF	TGTGCCAGCAGCTTAGTTCCGGTCGTGAACTCCGAGCAGTACTTC
TRBV7-9	TRBJ2-1	NA	NA	CASTDRVFNYNEQFF	TGTGCCAGCACCGACCGGGTCTTCAACTACAATGAGCAGTTCTTC
TRBV28	TRBJ1-2	few	TRBD1	CASSFSDQGVGYGYTF	TGTGCCAGCAGTTTTTCGGATCAGGGGGTAGGCTATGGCTACACCTTC
TRBV18	TRBJ2-6	few	TRBD1	CASSPWTGLGANVLTF	TGTGCCAGCTCACCATGGACAGGCCTAGGGGCCAACGTCCTGACTTTC
TRBV6-5	TRBJ1-2	once	TRBD1	CASSYSGQGQPYGYTF	TGTGCCAGCAGTTACTCCGGGCAGGGACAGCCTTATGGCTACACCTTC